Listed below are T cell receptor beta chains from one sample, sequenced in a study of preoperative IRX-2 immunotherapy in early breast cancer. Sequencing was performed with immunoSEQ multiplex PCR; in TCRdb, only in-frame clones are kept and a portion is missing. The sample records tens of thousands of clones, about four fifths being singletons. The starting material was lymph node tissue, obtained from a patient treated with IRX-2 immunotherapy. The origin of the receptors is a human donor with breast cancer. Both conserved end residues are part of each CDR3. The order of the fields is clone size, D gene, V gene, J gene, CDR3 DNA, CDR3 protein. D genes are given only for firm matches. A row's size may be missing; if present it is once, few, many or a size class.

clone size: -; D gene: -; V gene: TRBV12-5; J gene: TRBJ2-2; CDR3 DNA: TGTGCCAGCAAAGGGTGGGGAATGAACACCGGGGAGCTGTTTTTT; CDR3 protein: CASKGWGMNTGELFF
clone size: -; D gene: -; V gene: TRBV6-8; J gene: TRBJ1-1; CDR3 DNA: TGTGCCAGCAGTTATGTCGGCCCGGGCACTGAAGCTTTCTTT; CDR3 protein: CASSYVGPGTEAFF
clone size: -; D gene: -; V gene: TRBV11-3; J gene: TRBJ2-2; CDR3 DNA: TGTGCCAGCAGCTGGGACGGTACGAACACCGGGGAGCTGTTTTTT; CDR3 protein: CASSWDGTNTGELFF
clone size: few; D gene: TRBD2; V gene: TRBV6-8; J gene: TRBJ2-1; CDR3 DNA: TGTGCCAGCAGTTACTCGTGGGCTAGCGGGGGGCTCAATGAGCAGTTCTTC; CDR3 protein: CASSYSWASGGLNEQFF
clone size: -; D gene: -; V gene: TRBV18; J gene: TRBJ2-7; CDR3 DNA: TGTGCCAGCTCACCGTATGCTTACTACGAGCAGTACTTC; CDR3 protein: CASSPYAYYEQYF
clone size: -; D gene: -; V gene: TRBV6-8; J gene: TRBJ1-1; CDR3 DNA: TGTGCCAGTTGCCGGCAGGGTGGTACTGAAGCTTTCTTT; CDR3 protein: CASCRQGGTEAFF
clone size: -; D gene: TRBD1; V gene: TRBV15; J gene: TRBJ2-7; CDR3 DNA: TGTGCCACCAGCACGGGACAGGAGGCTCCATACGAGCAGTACTTC; CDR3 protein: CATSTGQEAPYEQYF
clone size: -; D gene: -; V gene: TRBV28; J gene: TRBJ1-2; CDR3 DNA: TGTGCCAGCAGTTTTTTTACTAACTATGGCTACACCTTC; CDR3 protein: CASSFFTNYGYTF
clone size: -; D gene: -; V gene: TRBV15; J gene: TRBJ1-6; CDR3 DNA: TGTGCCACCAGCAGATCGGGGAGCAGCTCCTATAATTCACCCCTCCACTTT; CDR3 protein: CATSRSGSSSYNSPLHF
clone size: once; D gene: TRBD2; V gene: TRBV6-7; J gene: TRBJ2-1; CDR3 DNA: TGTGCCAGCAGTTGGATCGGGGGGATTGACCAGTTCTTC; CDR3 protein: CASSWIGGIDQFF
clone size: -; D gene: -; V gene: TRBV29-1; J gene: TRBJ2-5; CDR3 DNA: TGCAGCGTTGTGGTAGGCAATCGGGTAGAGACCCAGTACTTC; CDR3 protein: CSVVVGNRVETQYF
clone size: -; D gene: -; V gene: TRBV19; J gene: TRBJ1-6; CDR3 DNA: TGTGCCAGTAGTACCGCCCCTGGTCCACCCCTCCACTTT; CDR3 protein: CASSTAPGPPLHF
clone size: -; D gene: -; V gene: TRBV28; J gene: TRBJ2-7; CDR3 DNA: TGTGCCAGCAGTTTTTGGGGATACGAGCAGTACTTC; CDR3 protein: CASSFWGYEQYF
clone size: -; D gene: TRBD2; V gene: TRBV6-8; J gene: TRBJ2-3; CDR3 DNA: TGTGCCAGCAGCCAAACCTCCATTATAGCGGGATCGAGGACAGATACGCAGTATTTT; CDR3 protein: CASSQTSIIAGSRTDTQYF
clone size: once; D gene: -; V gene: TRBV18; J gene: TRBJ1-1; CDR3 DNA: TGTGCCAGCTCGGTCCGGGACACCAACACTGAAGCTTTCTTT; CDR3 protein: CASSVRDTNTEAFF
clone size: -; D gene: -; V gene: TRBV11-3; J gene: TRBJ2-7; CDR3 DNA: TGTGCCAGCAGCTTAGGTCGTGACGGATCCTACGAGCAGTACTTC; CDR3 protein: CASSLGRDGSYEQYF
clone size: -; D gene: -; V gene: TRBV19; J gene: TRBJ2-2; CDR3 DNA: TGTGCCAGTAGTTTAAGGACCGGGGAGCTGTTTTTT; CDR3 protein: CASSLRTGELFF
clone size: -; D gene: -; V gene: TRBV18; J gene: TRBJ1-2; CDR3 DNA: TGTGCCAGCTCACCAGGGGGGACCTATGGCTACACCTTC; CDR3 protein: CASSPGGTYGYTF
clone size: -; D gene: TRBD1; V gene: TRBV5-1; J gene: TRBJ1-2; CDR3 DNA: TGCGCCAGCAGCTTGGCCAGGGGGAGCTATGGCTACACCTTC; CDR3 protein: CASSLARGSYGYTF
clone size: -; D gene: -; V gene: TRBV28; J gene: TRBJ2-4; CDR3 DNA: TGTGCCAGCTCCACACGGCAGGACGGGAAAAACATTCAGTACTTC; CDR3 protein: CASSTRQDGKNIQYF
clone size: -; D gene: -; V gene: TRBV11-3; J gene: TRBJ2-3; CDR3 DNA: TGTGCCAGCAGCTTGGTGGGGCAGGGAAGCCTCACAGATACGCAGTATTTT; CDR3 protein: CASSLVGQGSLTDTQYF
clone size: few; D gene: -; V gene: TRBV28; J gene: TRBJ2-6; CDR3 DNA: TGTGCCAGCATCGGTTTGGAAGCTGGGGCCAACGTCCTGACTTTC; CDR3 protein: CASIGLEAGANVLTF
clone size: -; D gene: -; V gene: TRBV6-8; J gene: TRBJ1-4; CDR3 DNA: TGTGCCAGTATGGGACACGCCAATGAAAAACTGTTTTTT; CDR3 protein: CASMGHANEKLFF
clone size: -; D gene: -; V gene: TRBV1; J gene: TRBJ1-6; CDR3 DNA: TGCGCCAGCAGCCAAGACCGACGGACCGTTGGATCACCCCTCCACTTT; CDR3 protein: CASSQDRRTVGSPLHF
clone size: -; D gene: TRBD1; V gene: TRBV7-8; J gene: TRBJ2-7; CDR3 DNA: TGTGCCAGCAGCCCCCCGGACAGGGACGAGCAGTACTTC; CDR3 protein: CASSPPDRDEQYF
clone size: -; D gene: -; V gene: TRBV19; J gene: TRBJ2-7; CDR3 DNA: TGTGCCAGTTCAGCAGACTCCTACGAGCAGTACTTC; CDR3 protein: CASSADSYEQYF
clone size: -; D gene: -; V gene: TRBV22-1; J gene: TRBJ2-2; CDR3 DNA: TGTGCCAGCAGTGAACTCCGCGAGACCGGGGAGCTGTTTTTT; CDR3 protein: CASSELRETGELFF